The 18 T cell receptor beta chains listed next were all sequenced from one sample in a study of T-cell reconstitution after alpha-beta-depleted transplantation in children. Preparing the TCRbeta library involved the use of unique molecular identifiers. Each CDR3 protein gets one entry after TCRdb re-called the PCR reads with MiXCR. Seen here are about 420,000 distinct CDR3 sequences, around 15% observed once, and the top ten hold 25% to 30%. The input for sequencing was PBMCs, mostly from graft donor cells, taken 360 days after TCRalphabeta/CD19-depleted stem cell transplant. These receptors were collected from a boy under two years old who had a stem cell transplant for Wiskott-Aldrich syndrome, so the T cells may come from the graft donor.

CDR3 nucleotide sequence: TGTGCCATCAGTGAATTGGGGGCGCTCGGCGAGCAGTACTTC. Translation gives CAISELGALGEQYF. This rearrangement joins TRBV10-3 to TRBJ2-7, with D maybe TRBD1 (6 bases). The CDR3 is 14 residues long. From germline, CDR1 is ENHRY and CDR2 SYGVKD. The V and J ends lost 3 bases and 6 bases respectively, with 15 bases between them.

The chain carries TRBV7-6 and TRBJ2-7, with D possibly being TRBD2 (5 bases). Germline CDR1 and CDR2: SGHVS and FNYEAQ. The V end was cut by 2 bases, the J end by 5 bases, with 10 bases between. CDR3 length equals 13 residues. CDR3 in DNA: TGTGCCAGCAGCTTATGGGGAGCCCACGAGCAGTACTTC. Translating gives CASSLWGAHEQYF.

Turning to this clonotype: At one of its ends the junction is not consistent with the germline gene, which may arise from a read error. The chain is built from TRBV4-1 and TRBJ2-7, with D perhaps matching TRBD1 or TRBD2 (5 bases each). The CDR3 runs 17 residues. Germline V gene sequence: CDR1 MGHRA, CDR2 YSYEKL. The CDR3 here is CASSQVAWTGTTYGQYF. The CDR3 DNA follows: TGCGCCAGCAGCCAAGTGGCATGGACGGGGACGACCTACGGGCAGTACTTC.

The count of this clonotype is one. The V call is TRBV12-3 or TRBV12-4, the J call TRBJ1-5; TRBD1 matches at 9 bases. The CDR3 sequence is 14 residues long. Trimming cost V 6 bases and J 4 bases; bases outside gene matches: 4. The CDR3, as DNA: TGTGCCAGCAGAGACGGACAGGGGAATCAGCCCCAGCATTTT. It encodes CASRDGQGNQPQHF.

The table lists this clonotype with a few counts. At one boundary the junction diverges from the germline segment, which might be a read error. This chain uses TRBV3-1 with TRBJ2-1; D uncertain. The CDR3 is made up of 12 amino acids. Germline values: CDR1 LGHDT, CDR2 YNNKEL (reference sequence). Written as DNA, the CDR3 is TGTGCCAGCAGCTCCTCCGACAATGAGCAGTTCTTC. It translates to CASSSSDNEQFF.

DNA of the CDR3: TGCGCCAGCAGCCAAGACCGGGACCGACATTACAATGAGCAGTTCTTC. It encodes CASSQDRDRHYNEQFF. The chain recombines TRBV4-1 with TRBJ2-1; D may be TRBD1 or TRBD2 (5 bases each). This CDR3 spans 16 amino acids. Trimming shortened V by 0 bases and J by 4 bases, and 13 bases separated the two germline ends. Looked up from germline, CDR1 is MGHRA and CDR2 is YSYEKL.

The chain has TRBV20-1 and TRBJ2-5; D is uncertain. Germline V gene sequence: CDR1 DFQATT, CDR2 SNEGSKA (reference sequence). The germline V and J ends were trimmed by 2 bases and 2 bases, with 12 bases remaining between them. The CDR3 length is 14 residues. The CDR3: CSARFPAGQETQYF. The DNA for the CDR3 is TGCAGTGCTAGATTTCCCGCAGGACAAGAGACCCAGTACTTC.

V usage is TRBV25-1 and J usage is TRBJ2-7; D is unresolved. V was trimmed by 4 bases and J by 2 bases, leaving 12 bases between them. CDR1 is MGHDK and CDR2 is SYGVNS in the germline V gene. The CDR3 totals 14 residues. The CDR3: CASSGLSETYEQYF. CDR3 DNA: TGTGCCAGCAGTGGCCTCAGCGAGACCTACGAGCAGTACTTC.

The table lists this clonotype with many counts. The J gene is TRBJ2-1, the V gene TRBV24-1, with a possible D match to TRBD2 (6 bases). This CDR3 contains 16 residues. V was clipped by 0 bases and J by 6 bases, with 14 bases between them. Per germline, CDR1 KGHDR and CDR2 SFDVKD. The CDR3 is CATSDLGTLGSNEQFF. Written as DNA, the CDR3 is TGTGCCACCAGTGATTTGGGGACTCTAGGAAGCAATGAGCAGTTCTTC.

The rearrangement uses TRBV29-1 and TRBJ2-3, with TRBD1 matching 9 bases. The J segment lost 1 base and the V segment lost 7 bases, leaving 9 bases of the junction unmatched. The germline CDR1 and CDR2 sequences are SQVTM and ANQGSEA. CDR3 length equals 15 residues. This CDR3 is CSGGDRVIGTDTQYF. The CDR3 DNA reads as TGCAGCGGAGGGGACAGGGTGATCGGCACAGATACGCAGTATTTT.

V and J are TRBV4-3 and TRBJ2-3, with a possible D match to TRBD2 (6 bases). Germline CDR1 LGHNA, CDR2 YSLEER. The CDR3 has 18 residues. Between the trimmed V and J ends, which lost 0 bases and 0 bases, there was a span of 16 bases. The CDR3, as DNA: TGCGCCAGCAGCCAAGAATACTCGGGGAGGTCTAGCACAGATACGCAGTATTTT. Residues: CASSQEYSGRSSTDTQYF.

This clonotype was seen at least ten times. The chain joins TRBV5-1 to TRBJ2-2; TRBD2 aligns across 8 bases. Germline V gene data show CDR1 as SGHRS and CDR2 as YFSETQ. Losses at the gene ends were 0 bases for V and 0 bases for J; bases not matched to a gene: 1. The CDR3 covers 16 residues. In DNA, the CDR3 is TGCGCCAGCAGCTTGGTAGCGGGACCGAACACCGGGGAGCTGTTTTTT. Protein: CASSLVAGPNTGELFF. Full variable domain (rest looked up from reference TRBV5-1 and TRBJ2-2): KAGVTQTPRYLIKTRGQQVTLSCSPISGHRSVSWYQQTPGQGLQFLFEYFSETQRNKGNFPGRFSGRQFSNSRSEMNVSTLELGDSALYLCASSLVAGPNTGELFFGEGSRLTVL.

This clonotype was detected only a few times. This sequence joins TRBV5-1 and TRBJ2-1; 9 positions match TRBD2. With V trimmed by 1 base and J by 9 bases, 8 bases remained unmatched. The CDR3 sequence is 15 residues long. Per the germline V gene, CDR1 is SGHRS and CDR2 is YFSETQ. CDR3 in DNA: TGCGCCAGCAGCTTGCATGCGGGGGGGAGGGTTGAGCAGTTCTTC. Its protein is CASSLHAGGRVEQFF. The full variable domain, with the rest looked up from reference TRBV5-1 and TRBJ2-1, is KAGVTQTPRYLIKTRGQQVTLSCSPISGHRSVSWYQQTPGQGLQFLFEYFSETQRNKGNFPGRFSGRQFSNSRSEMNVSTLELGDSALYLCASSLHAGGRVEQFFGPGTRLTVL.

The genes are TRBV12-3 or TRBV12-4 and TRBJ2-7, with 9 bases lining up with TRBD2. The CDR3 spans 15 residues. V gave up 5 bases and J gave up 1 base; unmatched junction bases: 6. CDR3 DNA: TGTGCCAGCAGTCGTAGCGGGAGCCCTTCCTACGAGCAGTACTTC. Its translation is CASSRSGSPSYEQYF.

The rearrangement uses TRBV30 and TRBJ2-5; possible D gene TRBD1, 6 bases. V was pared by 1 base and J by 0 bases, with 18 bases between. Per the germline V gene, CDR1 is GTSNPN and CDR2 is SVGIG (reference sequence). This CDR3 region has 17 residues. CDR3 loop: CAWSGDPGHLYQETQYF. CDR3 DNA: TGTGCCTGGAGTGGAGATCCGGGACATCTGTACCAAGAGACCCAGTACTTC.

The V and J genes are TRBV24-1 and TRBJ2-2, with 9 bases fitting TRBD2. Germline CDR1 reads KGHDR; CDR2 reads SFDVKD. V lost 2 bases to trimming and J lost 4 bases; unmatched junction nucleotides: 10. There are 18 residues in the CDR3. CDR3 residues: CATSDSEWTSAFTGELFF. CDR3 in DNA: TGTGCCACCAGTGATTCCGAGTGGACTAGCGCCTTCACCGGGGAGCTGTTTTTT.

This clonotype came up a few times. J is TRBJ2-1 and V is TRBV12-3 or TRBV12-4, with no clear D. Deletions cut 2 bases from V and 3 bases from J, with 11 bases between. This CDR3 is 15 amino acids long. This chain's CDR3 is CASSLFRDRYNEQFF. In DNA form, the CDR3 reads TGTGCCAGCAGTTTATTCCGTGATCGCTACAATGAGCAGTTCTTC.

V is TRBV10-3 and J is TRBJ2-7; D gene unclear. CDR3 size: 15 residues. V lost 3 bases, J lost 2 bases, and 14 bases lay in between. Germline CDR1 is ENHRY and CDR2 is SYGVKD. CDR3 sequence: CAISDAVEKAYEQYF. CDR3 in DNA: TGTGCCATCAGTGACGCCGTCGAGAAGGCCTACGAGCAGTACTTC.